The next 5 T cell receptor beta chains were all read from a single sample in a study of graft-versus-host responses after intestinal transplantation. Sequencing was performed with immunoSEQ multiplex PCR; in TCRdb, only in-frame clones are kept and a portion is missing. The data show over 80,000 clones, roughly 89% seen once. These receptors' antigens are unknown. Specimen: unstimulated CD4+ T cells sorted from spleen or lymph node cells, collected before transplant. The source of these receptors is a human donor who was the organ donor for an intestinal transplant.

This chain joins TRBV2 and TRBJ2-5; 10 positions agree with TRBD1. This CDR3 contains 14 residues. V was clipped by 4 bases and J by 3 bases; unmatched bases: 2. The germline V gene has CDR1 SNHLY and CDR2 FYNNEI. In nucleotides, the CDR3 is TGTGCCAGCAGTGGACAGGGGGCGAAAGAGACCCAGTACTTC. Residues: CASSGQGAKETQYF.

The table lists this clone with a count of one. The chain carries TRBV6-4 and TRBJ2-1, with 10 bases that match TRBD2. Unmatched junction bases numbered 4, after V lost 6 bases and J lost 2 bases. The length of the CDR3 is 15 residues. Germline V gives CDR1 MRHNA, CDR2 SNTAGT. CDR3 bases: TGTGCCAGCAGAGCCACTAGCGGGGCCTACAATGAGCAGTTCTTC. Translating it yields CASRATSGAYNEQFF.

This chain links TRBV6-5 with TRBJ2-7, with no clear D. CDR3 size: 12 residues. Trimming took 8 bases from V and 2 from J, leaving 10 bases between them. Germline-derived CDR1 and CDR2 are MNHEY and SVGAGI. The CDR3 loop is CASWAGTYEQYF. In DNA form, the CDR3 reads TGTGCCAGCTGGGCAGGCACCTACGAGCAGTACTTC.

V and J are TRBV6-6 and TRBJ1-1; the D is unclear. This CDR3 region has 12 residues. Germline V gene data show CDR1 as MNHNY and CDR2 as SVGAGI (reference sequence). The V gene lost 6 bases and the J gene lost 4 bases, with 9 bases spanning the gap. CDR3 sequence (DNA): TGTGCCAGCAGCTTTACATCCACTGAAGCTTTCTTT. It codes for CASSFTSTEAFF.

This clone was found once. The chain links TRBV2 to TRBJ2-3, with 10 bases identical to TRBD2. This CDR3 comprises 16 residues. Germline trimming cut 1 base from V and 4 bases from J; bases unmatched to any gene: 5. Germline V lookup: CDR1 SNHLY, CDR2 FYNNEI. The CDR3 spells CASSEGASGGSDTQYF. CDR3 bases: TGTGCCAGCAGTGAAGGCGCTAGCGGGGGTTCAGATACGCAGTATTTT.